This T cell receptor beta chain was recorded in a study of PD-L1 blockade in urothelial cancer. General study points: When pretreatment blood TCR clonality was below the median, it predicted better survival.

Assay: immunoSEQ multiplex PCR; the TCRdb copy retains only in-frame clones and omits some. The data show 24,000 or so clones, roughly 85% seen once. This clone is judged medium-sized. Its antigen is unknown. Germline CDR1 MNHNY, CDR2 SVGAGI (reference sequence). This CDR3 has 13 residues. V was pared by 4 bases and J by 6 bases, with 3 bases of the junction left unmatched. The origin of this receptor is a man between 50 and 59 years old with urothelial cancer. The chain employs TRBV6-6 and TRBJ1-5; 7 bases align to TRBD1. The sample here was PBMCs, taken around atezolizumab (anti-PD-L1) treatment. This CDR3 is CASSFAGGQPQHF. The CDR3, as DNA: TGTGCCAGCAGTTTTGCAGGGGGTCAGCCCCAGCATTTT.